A single sample is the source of the 2 T cell receptor beta chains below, sequenced in a study of spatial heterogeneity in lung cancer. Sample time point: blood at routine non-recurrence follow-up after resection. The authors sequenced whole RNA from tumor, nontumor lung or frozen PBMC without sorting. TCRdb re-analysed the 5' RACE reads in MiXCR, keeping a single row per CDR3 protein. This sample has around 110,000 distinct CDR3 sequences; more than 9% occur once, and the top ten carry roughly 15%. Material: PBMCs, obtained at follow-up. These receptors all come from a male donor with early-stage non-small cell lung cancer.

The rearrangement joins TRBV10-3 to TRBJ2-1; D is perhaps TRBD1 (6 bases). The CDR3 sequence is 13 residues long. Germline V CDR1 and CDR2: ENHRY, SYGVKD. V lost 5 bases and J lost 7, with 12 bases in between. CDR3 DNA: TGTGCCATCAGTCGGACAGAAAGGAATGAGCAGTTCTTC. Amino acid sequence: CAISRTERNEQFF.

The sample holds a few counts of this clonotype. The chain combines TRBV5-4 with TRBJ2-6, with D unclear. V dropped 4 bases and J dropped 2 bases, with 7 bases sitting between them. CDR1 and CDR2 from the germline V gene are SGHNT and YYREEE (reference sequence). This CDR3 is built from 14 residues. The CDR3 DNA sequence: TGTGCCAGCAGCCCGAGAACTGGGGCCAACGTCCTGACTTTC. Its protein product is CASSPRTGANVLTF.